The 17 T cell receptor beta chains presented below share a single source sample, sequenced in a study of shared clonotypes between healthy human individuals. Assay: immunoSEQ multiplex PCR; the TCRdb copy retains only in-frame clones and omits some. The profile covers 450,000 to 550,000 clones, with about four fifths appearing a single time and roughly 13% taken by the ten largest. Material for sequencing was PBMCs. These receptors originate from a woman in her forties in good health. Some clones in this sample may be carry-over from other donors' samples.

This chain's CDR3 is CASSLAGTMAYNEQFF. CDR3 DNA sequence: TGCGCCAGCAGCTTGGCCGGGACAATGGCTTACAATGAGCAGTTCTTC. This sequence joins TRBV5-1 and TRBJ2-1, with D possibly TRBD1 on 6 matching bases. The germline V gene encodes CDR1 SGHRS and CDR2 YFSETQ. V lost 0 bases and J 4 bases, leaving 14 bases between the germline ends. CDR3 length: 16 residues.

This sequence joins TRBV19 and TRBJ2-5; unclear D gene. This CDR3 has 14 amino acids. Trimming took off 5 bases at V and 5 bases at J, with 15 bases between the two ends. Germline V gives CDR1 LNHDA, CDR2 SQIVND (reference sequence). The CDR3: CASSPRLVGETQYF. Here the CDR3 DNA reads TGTGCCAGTAGTCCGCGTCTAGTGGGGGAGACCCAGTACTTC.

The CDR3 is CASSFTSGVVTGELFF. The CDR3 coding sequence is TGTGCCAGCAGCTTTACCTCGGGAGTCGTCACCGGGGAGCTGTTTTTT. This chain connects TRBV4-2 to TRBJ2-2; the D gene is possibly TRBD2 (6 bases). The CDR3 consists of 16 residues. The V end lost 5 bases, the J end lost 4 bases, and 17 bases lay between the germline ends. Germline V gene lookup returns CDR1 LGHNA and CDR2 YNFKEQ.

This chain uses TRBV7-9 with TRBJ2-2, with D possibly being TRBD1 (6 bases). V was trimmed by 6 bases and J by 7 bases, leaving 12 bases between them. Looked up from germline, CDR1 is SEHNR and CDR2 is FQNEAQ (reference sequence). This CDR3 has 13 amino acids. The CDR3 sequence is CASREGVYGELFF. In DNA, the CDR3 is TGTGCCAGCAGAGAGGGGGTTTACGGGGAGCTGTTTTTT.

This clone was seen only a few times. The CDR3 sequence: CASNRGFSNQPQHF. In DNA, the CDR3 is TGTGCCAGTAATCGGGGCTTTAGCAATCAGCCCCAGCATTTT. The chain couples TRBV19 to TRBJ1-5; possible D gene TRBD1, 5 bases. V dropped 7 bases and J dropped 0 bases, with 10 bases sitting between them. Germline V gene sequence: CDR1 LNHDA, CDR2 SQIVND (reference sequence). CDR3 length equals 14 residues.

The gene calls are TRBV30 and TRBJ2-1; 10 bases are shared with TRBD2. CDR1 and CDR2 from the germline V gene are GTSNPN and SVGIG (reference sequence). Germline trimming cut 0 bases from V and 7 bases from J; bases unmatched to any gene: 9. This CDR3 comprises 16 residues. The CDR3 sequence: CAWSVRGLATRNEQFF. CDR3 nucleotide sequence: TGTGCCTGGAGTGTACGGGGACTAGCGACTAGGAATGAGCAGTTCTTC.

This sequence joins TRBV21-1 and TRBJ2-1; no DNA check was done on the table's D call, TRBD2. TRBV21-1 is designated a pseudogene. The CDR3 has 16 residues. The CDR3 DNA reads TGTGCCAGCAGCAAAGGGAGCGGGAGTTCCTACAATGAGCAGTTCTTC. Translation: CASSKGSGSSYNEQFF.

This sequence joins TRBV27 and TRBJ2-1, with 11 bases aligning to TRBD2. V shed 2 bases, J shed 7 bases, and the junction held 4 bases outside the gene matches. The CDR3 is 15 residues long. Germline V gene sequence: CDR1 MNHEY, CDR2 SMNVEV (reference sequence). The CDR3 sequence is CASSLGASGRNEQFF. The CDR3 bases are TGTGCCAGCAGTTTAGGGGCTAGCGGGAGGAATGAGCAGTTCTTC.

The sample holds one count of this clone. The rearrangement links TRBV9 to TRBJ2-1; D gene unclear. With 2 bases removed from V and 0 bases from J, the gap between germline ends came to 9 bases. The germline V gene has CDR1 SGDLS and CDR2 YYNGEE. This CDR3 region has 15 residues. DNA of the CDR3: TGTGCCAGCAGCGTCGACTCTTTCTCCTACAATGAGCAGTTCTTC. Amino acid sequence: CASSVDSFSYNEQFF.

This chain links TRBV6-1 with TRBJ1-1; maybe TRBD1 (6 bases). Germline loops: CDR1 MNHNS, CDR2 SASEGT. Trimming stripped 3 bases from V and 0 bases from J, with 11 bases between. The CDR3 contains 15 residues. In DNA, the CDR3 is TGTGCCAGCAGTGAGGGGGCCGGGTTGAACACTGAAGCTTTCTTT. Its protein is CASSEGAGLNTEAFF.

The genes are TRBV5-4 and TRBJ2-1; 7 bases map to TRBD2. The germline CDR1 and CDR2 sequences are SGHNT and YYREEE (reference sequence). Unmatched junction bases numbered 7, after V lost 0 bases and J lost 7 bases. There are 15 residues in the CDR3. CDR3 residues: CASSLAGDSGNEQFF. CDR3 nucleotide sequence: TGTGCCAGCAGCTTGGCCGGGGATAGCGGGAATGAGCAGTTCTTC. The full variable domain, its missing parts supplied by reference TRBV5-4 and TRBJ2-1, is ETGVTQSPTHLIKTRGQQVTLRCSSQSGHNTVSWYQQALGQGPQFIFQYYREEENGRGNFPPRFSGLQFPNYSSELNVNALELDDSALYLCASSLAGDSGNEQFFGPGTRLTVL.

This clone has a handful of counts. The CDR3 loop is CASSSGTSGRADTQYF. The CDR3 DNA sequence: TGTGCCAGCAGTTCCGGGACTAGCGGGAGGGCAGATACGCAGTATTTT. V usage is TRBV6-5 and J usage is TRBJ2-3; 16 bases agree with TRBD2. The junction had 2 bases not matched to a gene; V was cut back by 4 bases and J by 4 bases. Germline values: CDR1 MNHEY, CDR2 SVGAGI. This CDR3 contains 16 residues.

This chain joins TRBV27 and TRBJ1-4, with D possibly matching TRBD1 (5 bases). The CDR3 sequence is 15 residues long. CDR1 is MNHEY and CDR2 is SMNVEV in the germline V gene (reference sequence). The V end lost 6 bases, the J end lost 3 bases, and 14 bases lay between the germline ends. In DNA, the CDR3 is TGTGCCAGCAGCCCACTGGGACCCCCTAATGAAAAACTGTTTTTT. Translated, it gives CASSPLGPPNEKLFF.

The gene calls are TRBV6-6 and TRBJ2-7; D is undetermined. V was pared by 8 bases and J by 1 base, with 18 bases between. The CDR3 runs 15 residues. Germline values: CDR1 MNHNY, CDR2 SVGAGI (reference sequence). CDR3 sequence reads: CASRTPGPSSYEQYF. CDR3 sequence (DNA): TGTGCCAGCCGCACCCCGGGCCCATCTTCCTACGAGCAGTACTTC.

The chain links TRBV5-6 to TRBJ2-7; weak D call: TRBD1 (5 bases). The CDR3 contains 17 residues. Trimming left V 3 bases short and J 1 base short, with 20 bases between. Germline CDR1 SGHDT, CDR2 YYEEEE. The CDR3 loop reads CASSYPVLGAESYEQYF. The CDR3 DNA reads TGTGCCAGCAGCTACCCCGTGTTAGGGGCTGAATCCTACGAGCAGTACTTC.

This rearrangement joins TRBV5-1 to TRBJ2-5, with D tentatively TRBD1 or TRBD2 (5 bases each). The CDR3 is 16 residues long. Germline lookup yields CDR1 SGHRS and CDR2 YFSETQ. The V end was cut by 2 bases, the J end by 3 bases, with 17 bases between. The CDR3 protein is CASSLGEAQREETQYF. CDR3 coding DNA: TGCGCCAGCAGCTTAGGGGAAGCTCAGAGGGAAGAGACCCAGTACTTC.

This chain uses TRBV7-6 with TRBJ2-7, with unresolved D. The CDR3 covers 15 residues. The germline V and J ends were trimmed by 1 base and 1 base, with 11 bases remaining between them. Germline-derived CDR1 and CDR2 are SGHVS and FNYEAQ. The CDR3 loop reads CASSLGQSESYEQYF. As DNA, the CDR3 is TGTGCCAGCAGCTTAGGCCAGAGTGAGTCCTACGAGCAGTACTTC.